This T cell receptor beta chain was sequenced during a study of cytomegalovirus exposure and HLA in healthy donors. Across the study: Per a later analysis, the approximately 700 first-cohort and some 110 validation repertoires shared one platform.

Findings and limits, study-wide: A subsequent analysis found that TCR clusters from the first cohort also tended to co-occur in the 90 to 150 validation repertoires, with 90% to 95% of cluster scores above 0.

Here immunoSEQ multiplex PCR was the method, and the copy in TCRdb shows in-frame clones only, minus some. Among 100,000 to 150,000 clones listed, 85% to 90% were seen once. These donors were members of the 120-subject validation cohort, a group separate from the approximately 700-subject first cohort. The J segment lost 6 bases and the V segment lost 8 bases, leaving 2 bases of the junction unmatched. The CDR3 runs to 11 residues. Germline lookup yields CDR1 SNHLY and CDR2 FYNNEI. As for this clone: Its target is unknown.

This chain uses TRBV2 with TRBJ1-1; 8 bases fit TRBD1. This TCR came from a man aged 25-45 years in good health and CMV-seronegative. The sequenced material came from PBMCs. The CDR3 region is CASDRGPEAFF. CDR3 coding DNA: TGTGCCAGCGACAGGGGACCTGAAGCTTTCTTT. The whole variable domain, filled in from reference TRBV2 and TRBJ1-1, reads EPEVTQTPSHQVTQMGQEVILRCVPISNHLYFYWYRQILGQKVEFLVSFYNNEISEKSEIFDDQFSVERPDGSNFTLKIRSTKLEDSAMYFCASDRGPEAFFGQGTRLTVV.